This T cell receptor beta chain was observed in a study of cytomegalovirus exposure and HLA in healthy donors. General study points: Rarity characterized most TCR sequences, yet some public TCRs appeared in many donors.

Profiling relied on immunoSEQ multiplex PCR, and the TCRdb table lists in-frame clones only, not all of them. The profile covers 110,000 or so clones, with 86% appearing a single time and around 4.1% taken by the ten largest. This CDR3 is 17 amino acids long. V shed 6 bases and J 5 bases; nucleotides not matched to a gene: 15. Germline-derived CDR1 and CDR2 are SNHLY and FYNNEI. Remarks on this clone: What it binds is unknown.

Sample: PBMCs. V is TRBV2 and J is TRBJ2-7; TRBD2 agrees at 11 bases. The TCR sequence derives from a woman aged 18-29 years in good health and CMV-seropositive. CDR3 region: CASRGLKTSGSIHEQYF. CDR3 coding DNA: TGTGCCAGCAGGGGACTGAAAACTAGCGGGAGTATCCACGAGCAGTACTTC.